Presented here are 30 T cell receptor beta chains from one specimen sequenced in a study of blood T cell repertoires in COVID-19. Clones were read by immunoSEQ multiplex PCR, and TCRdb kept only the in-frame ones, dropping some. The table shows approximately 350,000 clones, with more than 70% occurring only once. Sequencing used peripheral blood. These receptors originate from an older woman with COVID-19, enrolled during active disease.

V is TRBV5-4 and J is TRBJ1-3; possible D gene TRBD1, 5 bases. Germline values: CDR1 SGHNT, CDR2 YYREEE (reference sequence). Trimming shortened V by 0 bases and J by 2 bases, and 9 bases separated the two germline ends. CDR3 length equals 15 residues. The DNA of the CDR3 is TGTGCCAGCAGCTTGGCCGGGACTACTGGAAACACCATATATTTT. It codes for CASSLAGTTGNTIYF. The full variable domain, its missing parts supplied by reference TRBV5-4 and TRBJ1-3, is ETGVTQSPTHLIKTRGQQVTLRCSSQSGHNTVSWYQQALGQGPQFIFQYYREEENGRGNFPPRFSGLQFPNYSSELNVNALELDDSALYLCASSLAGTTGNTIYFGEGSWLTVV.

In its sample, this clone was seen a few times. The V gene is TRBV24-1, the J gene TRBJ2-7; 9 nucleotides match TRBD1. Germline CDR1 KGHDR, CDR2 SFDVKD. V shed 4 bases and J 5 bases; nucleotides not matched to a gene: 8. The CDR3 is 15 amino acids. The CDR3 region is CATSDPGQGRNEQYF. DNA for the CDR3: TGTGCCACCAGTGACCCTGGACAGGGGAGAAACGAGCAGTACTTC.

The gene calls are TRBV6-2 or TRBV6-3 and TRBJ2-5; TRBD1 matches 7 bases. The CDR3 is 13 residues long. Trimming removed 5 bases from V and 5 bases from J; junction bases left unmatched: 5. The germline CDR1 and CDR2 sequences are MNHEY and SVGEGT. The CDR3 bases are TGTGCCAGCAGTCTGACAGGGAAGGAGACCCAGTACTTC. This encodes CASSLTGKETQYF.

This chain connects TRBV7-2 to TRBJ2-3; 11 bases align to TRBD2. Germline V gene data show CDR1 as SGHTA and CDR2 as FQGNSA. Trimming took 1 base from V and 4 from J; bases not matched to a gene: 1. The CDR3 runs to 15 residues. The CDR3 bases are TGTGCCAGCAGCTTAGAACTAGCGGGGGCAGATACGCAGTATTTT. This gives the protein CASSLELAGADTQYF.

V and J are TRBV6-4 and TRBJ1-2; D is perhaps TRBD1 (5 bases). From germline, CDR1 is MRHNA and CDR2 SNTAGT. V dropped 7 bases and J dropped 7 bases, with 19 bases sitting between them. The CDR3 extends over 14 amino acids. CDR3 region: CASTSGGDQGGYTF. DNA for the CDR3: TGTGCCAGCACCTCCGGGGGGGATCAGGGTGGCTACACCTTC.

This rearrangement joins TRBV19 to TRBJ2-7, with D perhaps matching TRBD1 (6 bases). Trimming removed 3 bases from V and 6 bases from J, with 12 bases in between. The CDR3 has 13 amino acids. CDR1 is LNHDA, CDR2 SQIVND, per germline (reference sequence). The CDR3: CASSILQGSEQYF. In DNA, the CDR3 is TGTGCCAGTAGTATCCTACAGGGAAGCGAGCAGTACTTC.

The V call is TRBV7-8, the J call TRBJ1-6; D is possibly TRBD1 (6 bases). V was shortened by 4 bases and J by 6 bases, with 13 bases between the two germline ends. CDR3 size: 15 residues. Germline lookup yields CDR1 SGHVS and CDR2 FQNEAQ. DNA for the CDR3: TGTGCCAGCAGCTACCGGGACAAACGTAATTCACCCCTCCACTTT. It is translated as CASSYRDKRNSPLHF.

This clone was seen more than once but under ten times. The genes are TRBV5-1 and TRBJ2-7, with D possibly TRBD2 on 5 matching bases. V lost 0 bases and J 5 bases, leaving 21 bases between the germline ends. This CDR3 is built from 17 residues. Germline V gives CDR1 SGHRS, CDR2 YFSETQ. The CDR3 region is CASSLAGIRVPGDEQYF. CDR3 bases: TGCGCCAGCAGCTTGGCCGGTATAAGGGTCCCCGGGGACGAGCAGTACTTC. The entire variable domain, with the rest obtained from reference TRBV5-1 and TRBJ2-7, is as follows: KAGVTQTPRYLIKTRGQQVTLSCSPISGHRSVSWYQQTPGQGLQFLFEYFSETQRNKGNFPGRFSGRQFSNSRSEMNVSTLELGDSALYLCASSLAGIRVPGDEQYFGPGTRLTVT.

V and J are TRBV6-5 and TRBJ2-3, with D hard to call. The CDR3 sequence is 13 residues long. The ends were cut back, 6 bases at V and 0 bases at J, with 7 bases in the middle. Germline CDR1 and CDR2: MNHEY and SVGAGI. The CDR3, as DNA: TGTGCCAGCAGAACAGTCAGCACAGATACGCAGTATTTT. It specifies CASRTVSTDTQYF.

The rearrangement joins TRBV5-6 to TRBJ2-5, with a weak D call TRBD2 (6 bases). The germline CDR1 and CDR2 sequences are SGHDT and YYEEEE. This CDR3 comprises 13 residues. Trimming removed 0 bases from V and 5 bases from J, with 8 bases in between. The CDR3 DNA is TGTGCCAGCAGCTTGGTTGCGGGGGAGACCCAGTACTTC. This translates into CASSLVAGETQYF. The variable domain in full, with the rest retrieved from reference TRBV5-6 and TRBJ2-5, is DAGVTQSPTHLIKTRGQQVTLRCSPKSGHDTVSWYQQALGQGPQFIFQYYEEEERQRGNFPDRFSGHQFPNYSSELNVNALLLGDSALYLCASSLVAGETQYFGPGTRLLVL.

The CDR3 here is CASSYSRQENIQYF. The DNA for the CDR3 is TGTGCCAGCAGTTACTCGAGACAGGAAAACATTCAGTACTTC. V gene TRBV6-5 combines with J gene TRBJ2-4, with D maybe TRBD1 (6 bases). CDR1 is MNHEY and CDR2 is SVGAGI in the germline V gene. With 0 bases removed from V and 5 bases from J, the gap between germline ends came to 8 bases. The CDR3 sequence is 14 residues long.

This sequence joins TRBV5-1 and TRBJ2-1, with D possibly matching TRBD1 (5 bases). CDR1 is SGHRS, CDR2 YFSETQ, per germline. The CDR3 sequence is 14 residues long. V was shortened by 1 base and J by 6 bases, with 11 bases between the two germline ends. The CDR3 loop is CASSLQGPGNEQFF. DNA of the CDR3: TGCGCCAGCAGCTTGCAGGGTCCTGGCAATGAGCAGTTCTTC.

The chain joins TRBV13 to TRBJ1-4; TRBD1 might be the D (6 bases). Germline V gene sequence: CDR1 PRHDT, CDR2 FYEKMQ (reference sequence). Trimming pared 6 bases from V and 1 base from J, leaving 12 bases between. This CDR3 has 15 residues. The CDR3 sequence: CASSYRGGTNEKLFF. CDR3 in DNA: TGTGCCAGCAGTTACAGAGGGGGAACTAATGAAAAACTGTTTTTT.

With regard to this clone: The sample carries other DNA sequences with the same CDR3. This chain joins TRBV5-1 and TRBJ1-1; D not certain. V lost 2 bases, J lost 1 base, and 9 bases lay in between. This CDR3 has 14 residues. Germline-derived CDR1 and CDR2 are SGHRS and YFSETQ. CDR3 bases: TGCGCCAGCAGCTTTGTCACAGCGAACACTGAAGCTTTCTTT. Protein product: CASSFVTANTEAFF.

The chain employs TRBV5-1 and TRBJ1-2, with 7 bases aligning to TRBD1. The length of the CDR3 is 13 residues. Germline trimming cut 3 bases from V and 3 bases from J; bases unmatched to any gene: 2. Germline-derived CDR1 and CDR2 are SGHRS and YFSETQ. CDR3 nucleotides: TGCGCCAGCAGCTGGGACAGCCACTATGGCTACACCTTC. It codes for CASSWDSHYGYTF.

This chain joins TRBV27 and TRBJ1-2, with D maybe TRBD1 (5 bases). CDR1 and CDR2 (germline): MNHEY, SMNVEV (reference sequence). V lost 6 bases and J lost 1, with 15 bases in between. The CDR3 loop spans 15 amino acids. The CDR3 DNA sequence: TGTGCCAGCAGCCCCCGACGGGGGAGTAACTATGGCTACACCTTC. Translated: CASSPRRGSNYGYTF.

The chain recombines TRBV9 with TRBJ1-2, with D possibly TRBD1 on 5 matching bases. The V end was cut by 0 bases, the J end by 3 bases, with 6 bases between. CDR1 and CDR2 (germline): SGDLS, YYNGEE. CDR3 length: 13 amino acids. The CDR3 here is CASSVVGDYGYTF. CDR3 nucleotides: TGTGCCAGCAGCGTAGTAGGGGACTATGGCTACACCTTC.

The chain is built from TRBV7-9 and TRBJ1-5; 8 bases fit TRBD1. Per the germline V gene, CDR1 is SEHNR and CDR2 is FQNEAQ (reference sequence). J gave up 2 bases and V 5 bases, and 14 bases lay outside the gene matches. The CDR3 has 18 residues. In DNA form, the CDR3 reads TGTGCCAGCAGCCAGGTCAGACCCGGGACAGGAGGCAATCAGCCCCAGCATTTT. Translating gives CASSQVRPGTGGNQPQHF.

The chain joins TRBV10-1 to TRBJ2-5; 8 bases align to TRBD2. V lost 3 bases to trimming and J lost 4 bases; unmatched junction nucleotides: 7. The CDR3 has 15 residues. Germline V gives CDR1 WNHNN, CDR2 SYGVQD (reference sequence). This chain's CDR3 is CASSDSGGAGETQYF. DNA of the CDR3: TGCGCCAGCAGTGACTCGGGAGGGGCAGGAGAGACCCAGTACTTC.

The gene calls are TRBV5-1 and TRBJ1-1; D is perhaps TRBD1 (5 bases). The CDR3 runs to 15 residues. V was trimmed by 0 bases and J by 5 bases, leaving 14 bases between them. Germline assignment: CDR1 SGHRS and CDR2 YFSETQ. This chain's CDR3 is CASSLDAVGGTEAFF. For the CDR3, the DNA is TGCGCCAGCAGCTTGGATGCGGTCGGGGGAACTGAAGCTTTCTTT.

The chain has TRBV11-2 and TRBJ1-2, with 7 positions matching TRBD1. There are 15 residues in the CDR3. Unmatched junction bases numbered 9, after V lost 0 bases and J lost 8 bases. Germline CDR1 SGHAT, CDR2 FQNNGV. CDR3 protein: CASSLEAQGRGGYTF. The CDR3 bases are TGTGCCAGCAGCTTAGAGGCACAGGGGAGAGGCGGCTACACCTTC.

In regard to this clone: Distinct nucleotide sequences in the sample also encode this CDR3. The chain carries TRBV18 and TRBJ2-3; weak D call: TRBD1 (6 bases). This CDR3 region has 15 residues. Trimming removed 0 bases from V and 0 bases from J, with 7 bases in between. In germline, CDR1 is KGHSH, CDR2 LQKENI. CDR3 sequence (DNA): TGTGCCAGCTCACCACCGGGGGCTAGCACAGATACGCAGTATTTT. Encoded protein: CASSPPGASTDTQYF.

This chain links TRBV6-2 or TRBV6-3 with TRBJ2-7; 9 bases fit TRBD1. The CDR3 contains 14 residues. Germline V CDR1 and CDR2: MNHEY, SVGEGT. V lost 4 bases, J lost 5 bases, and 6 bases stayed unmatched. The chain's CDR3 is CASSFRDRAHEQYF. In DNA, the CDR3 is TGTGCCAGCAGTTTCCGGGACAGGGCTCACGAGCAGTACTTC.

J is TRBJ2-7 and V is TRBV18; possibly TRBD2 for D (5 bases). The CDR3 runs to 14 residues. Deletions cut 3 bases from V and 6 bases from J, with 15 bases between. Germline V lookup: CDR1 KGHSH, CDR2 LQKENI. The CDR3 region has the DNA TGTGCCAGCTCACCGGGAGTAAGTGACGGCGAGCAGTACTTC. Amino acids: CASSPGVSDGEQYF.

This sequence joins TRBV2 and TRBJ1-2; tentative D call: TRBD1 (6 bases). The CDR3 spans 13 residues. The ends were cut back, 6 bases at V and 2 bases at J, with 10 bases in the middle. From germline, CDR1 is SNHLY and CDR2 FYNNEI. CDR3 protein: CASRQGLNYGYTF. The CDR3 coding sequence is TGTGCCAGCAGACAGGGTTTAAACTATGGCTACACCTTC.

CDR3 DNA: TGTGCCAGCACCGAAGCGGGGGGGCCTCGAGATACGCAGTATTTT. Translating it yields CASTEAGGPRDTQYF. J is TRBJ2-3 and V is TRBV7-2; TRBD2 agrees at 10 bases. The CDR3 has 15 residues. With V trimmed by 7 bases and J by 5 bases, 9 bases remained unmatched. In germline, CDR1 is SGHTA, CDR2 FQGNSA.

V and J are TRBV4-1 and TRBJ1-4; 9 bases are shared with TRBD1. The CDR3 sequence is 15 residues long. Germline trimming cut 3 bases from V and 6 bases from J; bases unmatched to any gene: 5. Per germline, CDR1 MGHRA and CDR2 YSYEKL. This CDR3 is CASSHLQGAYEKLFF. DNA of the CDR3: TGCGCCAGCAGCCACCTACAGGGGGCATATGAAAAACTGTTTTTT.

The V call is TRBV7-3, the J call TRBJ2-5; a weak D match, TRBD2 (5 bases). V dropped 2 bases and J dropped 4 bases, with 14 bases sitting between them. The CDR3 sequence is 15 residues long. Germline CDR1 and CDR2: SGHTA and FQGTGA. For the CDR3, the DNA is TGTGCCAGCAGCTTATCGGGAACTAGATTAGAGACCCAGTACTTC. This codes for CASSLSGTRLETQYF.

The chain carries TRBV5-6 and TRBJ1-4, with 7 bases matching TRBD1. This CDR3 is 14 amino acids long. Germline CDR1 reads SGHDT; CDR2 reads YYEEEE. Trimming removed 4 bases from V and 8 bases from J; junction bases left unmatched: 8. CDR3 coding DNA: TGTGCCAGCAGCCTGCAGGGGGTGAGCGAAAAACTGTTTTTT. Translating it yields CASSLQGVSEKLFF.

The chain couples TRBV19 to TRBJ1-2; D might be TRBD1 (6 bases). The CDR3 sequence is 15 residues long. Germline-derived CDR1 and CDR2 are LNHDA and SQIVND (reference sequence). Trimming removed 3 bases at V and 0 bases at J, with 11 bases between. The CDR3 spells CASSIMDSSNYGYTF. The CDR3 coding sequence is TGTGCCAGTAGTATCATGGACAGTTCTAACTATGGCTACACCTTC.